The clone carrying this T cell receptor beta chain was observed once. These data originate in a study of CD8 T cells in Susac syndrome. Random hexamers were used to reverse transcribe the RNA input (roughly 0.5 to 1 ug). Multiplex immunoSEQ PCR targeted 54 Vbeta and 13 Jbeta TCR beta segments. TCRdb reanalysed the immunoSEQ multiplex PCR reads using MiXCR and keeps one entry per CDR3 protein. The sample has a few hundred thousand distinct CDR3 sequences, around 83% seen once. Patients with stable or active relapsing-remitting disease, all of them treatment-naive, made up the multiple sclerosis controls. The sequence derives from a human donor with multiple sclerosis. The specimen was CD8+ T cells from PBMCs.

CDR3 in DNA: TGTGCCAGCAGGGCAGGACAGGGACACAATGAGCAGTTCTTC. This codes for CASRAGQGHNEQFF. The chain couples TRBV2 to TRBJ2-1; TRBD1 agrees at 8 bases. Trimming removed 6 bases from V and 5 bases from J; junction bases left unmatched: 6. This CDR3 is built from 14 residues. Germline lookup yields CDR1 SNHLY and CDR2 FYNNEI.